This T cell receptor beta chain was obtained from a study of blood T cells in healthy people across ages. Background on the study: Through template switching, about one barcoded beta molecule was captured per two T cells, as measured in model experiments. Study findings and constraints: A strong correlation between TCR beta diversity and naive T cell percentage was seen. The lack of PBMC sorting stopped any conclusive naive versus antigen-experienced comparison.

The table lists this clonotype with many counts. Antigen unknown. A J-beta primer mix and a sample-barcoded 5' primer were used in a second PCR of about 6 to 12 cycles. The yield of each sample was at least 3 million CDR3-containing paired-end reads. One entry per CDR3 protein, called by TCRdb with MiXCR from the 5' RACE reads. The sample comprises hundreds of thousands of distinct CDR3 sequences, approximately 52% of which are singletons, and around an eighth rests with the top ten. The receptor was isolated from a woman aged 80 or over in good health. Specimen: blood.

Here the CDR3 DNA reads TGTGCCAGCAGTTTCGGGGGCAGGGGAACAGATACGCAGTATTTT. Amino acids: CASSFGGRGTDTQYF. This chain links TRBV7-2 with TRBJ2-3; TRBD1 or TRBD2 may be the D gene (6 bases each). Trimming left V 6 bases short and J 3 bases short, with 16 bases between. There are 15 residues in the CDR3. Germline CDR1 reads SGHTA; CDR2 reads FQGNSA.